This T cell receptor (beta chain) was found in a study of CD4+ T cells in melanoma. Study results and caveats: Reportedly, melanoma neoantigen-specific CD4+ T cells showed varied differentiation states. A reported correlation linked neoantigen-specific CD4+ T cells to CD8+, macrophage and B cell function.

Assay used: immunoSEQ multiplex PCR; TCRdb lists only in-frame clones, some missing. This table holds 10,000 or so clones, around two thirds found once. As to this clone: The antigen remains unidentified.

The CDR3 is made up of 11 amino acids. V lost 4 bases to trimming and J lost 3 bases, with 3 bases between them. Per germline, CDR1 SGHNT and CDR2 YYREEE (reference sequence). The source of this sequence is a human donor with melanoma. V gene TRBV5-4 combines with J gene TRBJ2-3; D remains unclear. The sample was cells from a culture (not recorded whether cultured in vitro). The CDR3: CASSQTDTQYF. As DNA, the CDR3 is TGTGCCAGCAGCCAAACAGATACGCAGTATTTT.